This T cell receptor (beta chain) came from a study of cytomegalovirus exposure and HLA in healthy donors (TCRdb year 2017). Regarding the study in general: According to a later analysis, one platform produced both the approximately 110 validation repertoires and the 700 or so repertoires of the first cohort. High-throughput TCR immunosequencing, statistical association of individual TCRs with disease status, and machine learning were combined to predict cytomegalovirus infection status. A separate validation cohort of 90 to 150 different subjects was used in addition to the approximately 640-subject first cohort. The aim of the study was to test whether cataloging public T cell receptors could identify signatures of past pathogen exposure. Overall study results and their limits: In a later analysis, TCRs clustered in the first cohort were found to also tend to co-occur in the 110 or so validation repertoires, with 90% to 95% of cluster scores above 0. Cytomegalovirus status was reported to be diagnosed by the classifier with high specificity and sensitivity in both the original and validation cohorts. All 120 or so repertoires were used to score co-occurrence in the validation cohort in a later analysis, because that analysis had no HLA typing for the cohort. While some public TCRs were present in many individuals, most TCR sequences turned up only very rarely across donors. According to the authors, the approach could potentially be generalized to other disease states and immunological phenotypes. A total of about 150 TCR beta chains were listed by the study as associated with cytomegalovirus. In vitro tests confirmed that a few of the cytomegalovirus-associated TCR beta chains recognize cytomegalovirus antigens.

On this clone itself: The antigen it binds to is not known. Base-call qualities are not available, and no considerably larger clone is one nucleotide away.

The method behind the library was the immunoSEQ multiplex PCR assay. The authors processed their data as follows. A statistical classification framework was built for diagnosing cytomegalovirus status from the catalog of TCR beta chain sequences. The table was pulled from immuneACCESS by TCRdb, which kept in-frame rearrangements only. Such tables lose some clones; where checked, under half of the loss comes from unresolved V genes, and the rest has no known cause. The V and J calls and the clone size are those of that table, but D and trimming were determined from the DNA. The sample records more than 55,000 clones, about 96% of which are singletons. The leading ten clones occupy approximately 1% of the sample. Separate from the roughly 700-subject first cohort, the validation cohort of 90 to 150 subjects was the group to which the donors belonged. The CDR3 measures 14 amino acids from cysteine to phenylalanine. Of all the DNA, just the CDR3 is kept, 42 bases in frame from base 1. CDR1 and CDR2 are read off the germline V gene as MNHEY and SVGAGI. V loses 1 base, J loses 0 bases, and the germline ends lie 7 bases apart.

The sample comprised PBMCs. The source is a man between 18 and 35 years old in good health and CMV-seronegative. The sequence links TRBV6-5 to TRBJ2-7; the D region possibly corresponds to TRBD2 (5 bases align). The nucleotides read TGTGCCAGCAGTTACTTGGGAGACTCCTACGAGCAGTACTTC. Translated, it gives CASSYLGDSYEQYF.